The clone carrying this TCR beta chain was recorded a few times. This entry belongs to a study of blood T cell repertoires in COVID-19. Overall study context: Collection of acute and convalescent COVID-19 samples took place in the United States, Italy and Spain. The cDNA or gDNA used as material had been derived from T cells, B-cell-depleted T cells, or PBMCs.

Authors' analysis steps: Reference gene primer amplification gave nucleated cell count estimates. Only in-frame clones appear in the TCRdb table, and some are missing; sequencing was by immunoSEQ multiplex PCR. That table is the source of V, J and clone size, and D and trimming were worked out from the DNA. Of some 210,000 clones in the sample, about 89% were seen once. Trimming shortened V by 6 bases and J by 3 bases, and 8 bases separated the two germline ends. In germline, CDR1 is MNHEY, CDR2 SVGAGI. The CDR3 is 12 residues long. Sequenced: peripheral blood. V usage is TRBV6-5 and J usage is TRBJ1-2; tentative D call: TRBD1 (5 bases). This TCR derives from a man in his sixties who had recovered from COVID-19. CDR3: CASRDTHYGYTF. CDR3 nucleotides: TGTGCCAGCAGGGACACCCACTATGGCTACACCTTC.